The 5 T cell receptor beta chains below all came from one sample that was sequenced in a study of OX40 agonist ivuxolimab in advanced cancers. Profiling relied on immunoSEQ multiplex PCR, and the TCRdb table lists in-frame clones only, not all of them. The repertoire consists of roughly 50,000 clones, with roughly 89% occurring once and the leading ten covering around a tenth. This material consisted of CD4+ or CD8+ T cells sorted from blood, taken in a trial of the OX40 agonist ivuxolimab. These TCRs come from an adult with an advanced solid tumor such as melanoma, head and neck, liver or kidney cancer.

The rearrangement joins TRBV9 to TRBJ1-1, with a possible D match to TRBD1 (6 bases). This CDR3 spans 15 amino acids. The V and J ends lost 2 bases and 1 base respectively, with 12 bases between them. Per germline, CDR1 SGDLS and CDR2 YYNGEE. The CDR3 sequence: CASSVGGAGNTEAFF. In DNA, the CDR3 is TGTGCCAGCAGCGTGGGGGGCGCAGGGAACACTGAAGCTTTCTTT.

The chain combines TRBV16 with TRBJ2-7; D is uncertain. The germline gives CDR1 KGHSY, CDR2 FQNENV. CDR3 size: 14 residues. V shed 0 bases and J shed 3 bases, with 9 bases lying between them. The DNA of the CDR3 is TGTGCCAGCAGCCAATCTTTGGCAGGCTACGAGCAGTACTTC. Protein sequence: CASSQSLAGYEQYF.

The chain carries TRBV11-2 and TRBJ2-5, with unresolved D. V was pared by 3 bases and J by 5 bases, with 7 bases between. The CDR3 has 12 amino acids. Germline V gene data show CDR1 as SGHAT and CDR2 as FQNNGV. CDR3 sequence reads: CASSLNRETQYF. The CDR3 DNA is TGTGCCAGCAGCTTGAATCGGGAGACCCAGTACTTC.

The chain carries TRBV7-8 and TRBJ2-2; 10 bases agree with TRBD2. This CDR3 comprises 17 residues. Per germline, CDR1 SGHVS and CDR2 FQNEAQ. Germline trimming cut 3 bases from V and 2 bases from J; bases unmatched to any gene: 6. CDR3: CASSFGLAGVNTGELFF. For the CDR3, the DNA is TGTGCCAGCAGCTTCGGGCTAGCGGGAGTCAACACCGGGGAGCTGTTTTTT.

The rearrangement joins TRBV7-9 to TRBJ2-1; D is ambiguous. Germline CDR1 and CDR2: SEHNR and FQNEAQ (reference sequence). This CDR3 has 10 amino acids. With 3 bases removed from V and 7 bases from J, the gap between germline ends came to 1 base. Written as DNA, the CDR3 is TGTGCCAGCAGCTTTAATGAGCAGTTCTTC. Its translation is CASSFNEQFF.